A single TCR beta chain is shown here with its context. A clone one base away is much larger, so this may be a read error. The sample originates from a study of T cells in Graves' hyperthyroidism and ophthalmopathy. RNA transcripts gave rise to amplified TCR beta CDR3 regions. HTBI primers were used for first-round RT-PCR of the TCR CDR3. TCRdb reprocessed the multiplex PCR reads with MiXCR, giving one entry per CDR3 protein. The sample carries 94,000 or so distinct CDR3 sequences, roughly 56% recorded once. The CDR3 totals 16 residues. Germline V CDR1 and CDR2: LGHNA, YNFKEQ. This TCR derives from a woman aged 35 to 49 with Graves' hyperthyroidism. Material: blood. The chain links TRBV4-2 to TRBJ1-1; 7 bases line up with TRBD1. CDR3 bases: TGTGCCAGCGGCCAACTTCACAGGGGCAGAGACACTGAAGCTTTCTTT. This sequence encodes CASGQLHRGRDTEAFF.